This T cell receptor (beta chain) was identified in a study of STAT3 mutations in large granular lymphocyte leukemia. V was shortened by 1 base and J by 5 bases, with 9 bases between the two germline ends. From germline, CDR1 is SEHNR and CDR2 FQNEAQ (reference sequence). This CDR3 is 13 amino acids long. Around 40,000 productive templates were obtained per sample on average. Only in-frame clones appear in the TCRdb table, and some are missing; sequencing was by immunoSEQ multiplex PCR. The data hold around 1,500 clones, with 55% to 75% observed a single time. Study outcomes and limitations: Every T-cell large granular lymphocyte leukemia patient had at least one immunodominant TCR beta clonotype. Sampling intervals varied between patients and samples. Some patients had dominant TCR clones larger than their STAT3 mutant burden.

Points on this clone: Its target is unknown.

The sample comprised peripheral blood mononuclear cells. The clonotype originates from a woman between 65 and 79 years old with T-cell large granular lymphocyte leukemia. Some clones in this sample may be carry-over from other donors' samples. This chain joins TRBV7-9 and TRBJ2-7; D unresolved. CDR3 residues: CASSLGIVDEQYF. For the CDR3, the DNA is TGTGCCAGCAGCTTAGGGATAGTTGACGAGCAGTACTTC.